The 15 T cell receptor beta chains below all came from one sample that was sequenced in a study of T cell changes during pregnancy in multiple sclerosis. The method was immunoSEQ multiplex PCR; TCRdb's version includes in-frame clones alone and lacks a portion of them. The table lists some 47,000 clones, 95% to 97% of them singletons. The material was peripheral blood, obtained in the second trimester of pregnancy. These receptors originate from a female donor with multiple sclerosis, enrolled in a pregnancy study.

The gene calls are TRBV4-1 and TRBJ2-6; D is unresolved. Per the germline V gene, CDR1 is MGHRA and CDR2 is YSYEKL. The V end was cut by 4 bases, the J end by 2 bases, with 12 bases between. The CDR3 is 16 residues long. In nucleotides, the CDR3 is TGCGCCAGCAGCCTCACAGCCGATACTGGGGCCAACGTCCTGACTTTC. Translated, it gives CASSLTADTGANVLTF.

The CDR3 DNA sequence: TGCAGCGTCTGGACAGGGTCAACCTACGAGCAGTACTTC. It translates to CSVWTGSTYEQYF. The chain carries TRBV29-1 and TRBJ2-7; 8 bases match TRBD1. With V trimmed by 6 bases and J by 2 bases, 6 bases remained unmatched. Germline-derived CDR1 and CDR2 are SQVTM and ANQGSEA. The length of the CDR3 is 13 residues.

This chain connects TRBV2 to TRBJ2-1; TRBD1 agrees at 8 bases. V dropped 6 bases and J dropped 8; count of bases not matched to a gene: 12. The CDR3 extends over 15 amino acids. Germline CDR1 SNHLY, CDR2 FYNNEI. The CDR3 loop is CASRFVGQVGDEQFF. CDR3 nucleotide sequence: TGTGCCAGCAGATTTGTGGGACAGGTAGGGGATGAGCAGTTCTTC.

The V and J genes are TRBV6-1 and TRBJ1-3; D remains ambiguous. The CDR3 consists of 11 residues. The germline V gene encodes CDR1 MNHNS and CDR2 SASEGT. Trimming shortened V by 5 bases and J by 3 bases, and 2 bases separated the two germline ends. The chain's CDR3 is CASSLGNTIYF. CDR3 DNA: TGTGCCAGCAGTCTTGGAAACACCATATATTTT.

This chain links TRBV7-9 with TRBJ2-7; D perhaps matches TRBD1 (6 bases). V was cut by 4 bases and J by 3 bases, with 10 bases left in between. The CDR3 spans 13 residues. The germline V gene encodes CDR1 SEHNR and CDR2 FQNEAQ (reference sequence). CDR3 DNA: TGTGCCAGCAGCTCGACAGGCTACTACGAGCAGTACTTC. Amino acid sequence: CASSSTGYYEQYF.

The rearrangement uses TRBV4-2 and TRBJ1-2; 12 bases map to TRBD1. The CDR3 contains 14 residues. V was clipped by 2 bases and J by 8 bases; unmatched bases: 3. Germline V gene lookup returns CDR1 LGHNA and CDR2 YNFKEQ. CDR3 protein: CASSQPGTGGGYTF. The CDR3, as DNA: TGTGCCAGCAGCCAACCCGGGACAGGGGGCGGCTACACCTTC.

There are a few counts of this clone. The rearrangement joins TRBV15 to TRBJ2-6; no firm D call. This CDR3 comprises 16 residues. Trimming took off 2 bases at V and 0 bases at J, with 8 bases between the two ends. CDR1 and CDR2 (germline): LNHNV, YYDKDF (reference sequence). CDR3 sequence: CATSRPQISGANVLTF. The CDR3 coding sequence is TGTGCCACCAGCAGACCTCAGATCTCTGGGGCCAACGTCCTGACTTTC.

The CDR3 loop is CASSSQAPAINYGYTF. CDR3 in DNA: TGTGCCAGCAGCTCCCAGGCACCGGCGATTAACTATGGCTACACCTTC. The rearrangement links TRBV7-2 to TRBJ1-2; no clear D. This CDR3 comprises 16 residues. V was cut by 4 bases and J by 1 base, with 16 bases left in between. Germline CDR1 reads SGHTA; CDR2 reads FQGNSA.

The V gene is TRBV5-1, the J gene TRBJ1-2; TRBD1 matches at 7 bases. The V gene's germline CDR1 is SGHRS and CDR2 YFSETQ. The CDR3 is 17 amino acids. The J segment lost 4 bases and the V segment lost 4 bases, leaving 16 bases of the junction unmatched. The CDR3 DNA follows: TGCGCCAGCAGCCTGGGGCCCCGACAGGGTCAAGGCTATGGCTACACCTTC. Translation: CASSLGPRQGQGYGYTF. The variable domain in full, with the rest retrieved from reference TRBV5-1 and TRBJ1-2, is KAGVTQTPRYLIKTRGQQVTLSCSPISGHRSVSWYQQTPGQGLQFLFEYFSETQRNKGNFPGRFSGRQFSNSRSEMNVSTLELGDSALYLCASSLGPRQGQGYGYTFGSGTRLTVV.

The V call is TRBV19, the J call TRBJ1-4; 9 bases align to TRBD1. Germline assignment: CDR1 LNHDA and CDR2 SQIVND (reference sequence). The CDR3 consists of 16 residues. V lost 4 bases to trimming and J lost 7 bases; unmatched junction nucleotides: 10. The CDR3 spells CASSTLRDRDAEKLFF. In DNA form, the CDR3 reads TGTGCCAGTAGTACCCTGAGGGACAGGGATGCTGAAAAACTGTTTTTT.

V gene TRBV7-3 combines with J gene TRBJ2-1; 15 positions match TRBD2. This CDR3 is built from 15 residues. Germline CDR1 and CDR2: SGHTA and FQGTGA. Trimming took 4 bases from V and 6 from J; bases not matched to a gene: 1. CDR3 region: CASSSGLAGGNEQFF. The CDR3, as DNA: TGTGCCAGCAGCTCGGGACTAGCGGGAGGCAATGAGCAGTTCTTC.

This chain uses TRBV4-1 with TRBJ1-2, with TRBD1 identical over 9 bases. The germline V gene encodes CDR1 MGHRA and CDR2 YSYEKL. The CDR3 runs to 15 residues. The V gene end was trimmed by 4 bases and the J gene end by 3 bases; junction bases not matched to a gene: 6. The CDR3 bases are TGCGCCAGCAGCCCCGGGACAGGGAATCACTATGGCTACACCTTC. It encodes CASSPGTGNHYGYTF.

The genes are TRBV11-2 and TRBJ1-4; 10 bases are a match to TRBD1. V lost 0 bases and J lost 3; bases outside the gene matches: 10. Per the germline V gene, CDR1 is SGHAT and CDR2 is FQNNGV. The CDR3 is 19 residues long. The CDR3, as DNA: TGTGCCAGCAGCTTAGATCCCTCGGGACAGGGGCTGGCTAATGAAAAACTGTTTTTT. Its translation is CASSLDPSGQGLANEKLFF.

This chain joins TRBV13 and TRBJ1-1; D uncertain. This CDR3 is 14 amino acids long. Trimming stripped 0 bases from V and 1 base from J, with 6 bases between. Germline CDR1 is PRHDT and CDR2 is FYEKMQ (reference sequence). CDR3 in amino acids: CASSLGPGNTEAFF. The CDR3 DNA reads TGTGCCAGCAGCTTAGGCCCAGGGAACACTGAAGCTTTCTTT.

The chain uses TRBV5-4 and TRBJ2-2; 12 bases map to TRBD1. The trim removed 2 bases at V and 7 bases at J, leaving 6 bases unmatched. Germline CDR1 SGHNT, CDR2 YYREEE (reference sequence). The CDR3 is 16 residues long. CDR3: CASSLGTGGFVGELFF. DNA for the CDR3: TGTGCCAGCAGCTTAGGGACAGGGGGCTTCGTCGGGGAGCTGTTTTTT.